The source of this T cell receptor (beta chain) is a study of tumor and adjacent non-tumor tissue in lung cancer. Study background: Histology: 12 adenocarcinoma, a couple of squamous cell carcinoma, 1 small cell lung cancer. Patients were aged 31 to 76, 9 to 10 men and about five women, stage I to III. Some 4.2 million productive TCRbeta reads were obtained per sample on average. Study conclusions and caveats: Compared with tumor, normal lung showed significantly lower TCR diversity.

As to this clonotype: Its antigen is as yet unknown.

A modified ARM-PCR protocol with three rounds of nested PCR amplified TCRbeta. TCRdb reprocessed the multiplex PCR reads with MiXCR, giving one entry per CDR3 protein. The repertoire consists of 60,000 to 70,000 distinct CDR3 sequences, with approximately 73% occurring once and the leading ten covering less than 50%. No cell sorting was done before RNA was extracted from the tissue. More than 3 cm separated this lung sample from the edge of the tumor. Sequencing was carried out using distant non-tumor lung tissue. The receptor was derived from a man between 60 and 70 years old with non-small cell lung cancer.

The CDR3 nucleotides read TGCGCCAGCACTAGCGGTAGCTCCTACGAGCAGTACTTC. Amino acids: CASTSGSSYEQYF. The rearrangement joins TRBV10-2 to TRBJ2-7; TRBD2 aligns across 7 bases. The CDR3 runs 13 residues. Trimming removed 7 bases from V and 0 bases from J; junction bases left unmatched: 3. Looked up from germline, CDR1 is WSHSY and CDR2 is SAAADI.